This T cell receptor beta chain was retrieved from a study of blood T cells in healthy people across ages. Germline CDR1 reads MNHNS; CDR2 reads SASEGT. The V end was cut by 1 base, the J end by 2 bases, with 12 bases between. CDR3 length equals 15 residues. Sample-barcoded 5' priming and a J-beta primer mix drove a second PCR of about 6 to 11 cycles. From the 5' RACE reads, TCRdb called clonotypes with MiXCR, one entry per CDR3 protein. Here the sample spans about 1,000,000 distinct CDR3 sequences, around 43% being singletons. The sample was blood. The receptor was isolated from a woman aged 55-70 years in good health. The rearrangement joins TRBV6-1 to TRBJ2-7, with a tentative D call TRBD2 (6 bases). DNA of the CDR3: TGTGCCAGCAGTGAAGGGGTTGGGGGGACCTACGAGCAGTACTTC. The encoded protein is CASSEGVGGTYEQYF.